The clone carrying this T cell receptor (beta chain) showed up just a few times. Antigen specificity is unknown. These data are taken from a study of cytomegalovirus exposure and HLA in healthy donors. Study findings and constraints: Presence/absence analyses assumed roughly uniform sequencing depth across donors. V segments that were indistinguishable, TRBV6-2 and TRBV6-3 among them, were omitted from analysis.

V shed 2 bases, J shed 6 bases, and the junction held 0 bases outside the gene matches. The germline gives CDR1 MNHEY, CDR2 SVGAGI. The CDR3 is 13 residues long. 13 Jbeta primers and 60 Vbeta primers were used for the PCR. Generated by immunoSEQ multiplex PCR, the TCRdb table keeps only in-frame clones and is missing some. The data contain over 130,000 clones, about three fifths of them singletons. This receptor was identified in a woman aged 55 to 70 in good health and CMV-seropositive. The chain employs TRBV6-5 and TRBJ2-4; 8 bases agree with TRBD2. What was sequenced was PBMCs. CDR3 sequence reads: CASSYREGNIQYF. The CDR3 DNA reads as TGTGCCAGCAGTTACCGGGAGGGAAACATTCAGTACTTC.